Listed here is a single T cell receptor beta chain. These data are taken from a study of blood T cell repertoires in COVID-19. For the study at large: Donors in the United States, Italy and Spain gave samples during acute or convalescent COVID-19.

In the original processing: Amplification of reference gene primers was used by the study to estimate nucleated cell counts. Some clones are missing from TCRdb's copy, which holds only in-frame ones; the method was immunoSEQ multiplex PCR. D and trimming were read from the DNA, whereas the V and J calls and clone size are those reported in that table. The sample carries approximately 82,000 clones, roughly 78% recorded once. The CDR3 loop spans 15 amino acids. Germline V gene data show CDR1 as MNHNY and CDR2 as SVGAGI (reference sequence). The V segment lost 4 bases and the J segment 2 bases; nucleotides outside the gene matches: 5.

This TCR was recovered from a man between 50 and 59 years old with active or convalescent COVID-19. The chain combines TRBV6-6 with TRBJ1-3; the match to TRBD1 covers 7 bases. The specimen was peripheral blood. CDR3 sequence reads: CASSLPGTAGNTIYF. The CDR3 DNA reads as TGTGCCAGCAGTTTACCCGGGACAGCTGGAAACACCATATATTTT.